A single sample is the source of the 10 T cell receptor beta chains below, sequenced in a study. TCRdb reprocessed the RT-PCR reads with MiXCR, giving one entry per CDR3 protein. The data contain about 700,000 distinct CDR3 sequences, 11% to 15% of them seen just once; the ten biggest clones take up 3.6%. Material: memory CD4+ T cells from blood. The receptors originated from a female donor in good health, serving as a healthy control.

The chain has TRBV6-2 or TRBV6-3 and TRBJ2-7, with 7 bases fitting TRBD2. The V segment lost 4 bases and the J segment 5 bases; nucleotides outside the gene matches: 8. CDR3 length: 14 amino acids. Germline loops: CDR1 MNHEY, CDR2 SVGEGT. As DNA, the CDR3 is TGTGCCAGCAGTTCCTCCGGGACTACCCACGAGCAGTACTTC. Translated, it gives CASSSSGTTHEQYF.

This clonotype was picked up many times. The chain uses TRBV4-2 and TRBJ1-5; 7 bases fit TRBD1. Germline lookup yields CDR1 LGHNA and CDR2 YNFKEQ. Trimming cost V 0 bases and J 3 bases; bases outside gene matches: 5. The CDR3 has 16 residues. The CDR3 nucleotides are TGTGCCAGCAGCCAAGACTGGACAGGCTACAATCAGCCCCAGCATTTT. Encoded protein: CASSQDWTGYNQPQHF.

This clonotype has ten or more counts. The gene calls are TRBV9 and TRBJ2-7; maybe TRBD2 (6 bases). CDR1 is SGDLS and CDR2 is YYNGEE in the germline V gene. V gave up 0 bases and J gave up 6 bases, with 16 bases separating them. This CDR3 spans 15 amino acids. CDR3 amino acids: CASSVDPQRVGEQYF. The DNA of the CDR3 is TGTGCCAGCAGCGTAGACCCTCAGCGGGTAGGCGAGCAGTACTTC.

The V gene is TRBV12-3 or TRBV12-4, the J gene TRBJ2-3; TRBD2 agrees at 10 bases. The CDR3 is made up of 15 amino acids. The V segment lost 7 bases and the J segment 3 bases; nucleotides outside the gene matches: 7. For the CDR3, the DNA is TGTGCCAGCACCAGAGCGGGAGGGATGACAGATACGCAGTATTTT. Amino acids: CASTRAGGMTDTQYF.

This sequence joins TRBV29-1 and TRBJ2-7; D perhaps matches TRBD1 (6 bases). Germline V CDR1 and CDR2: SQVTM, ANQGSEA. The CDR3 has 9 residues. The CDR3 DNA follows: TGCATATTCCAGGGGCAGCAGTACTTC. Amino acid sequence: CIFQGQQYF.

There are many counts of this clonotype. This rearrangement joins TRBV20-1 to TRBJ2-5, with 8 bases lining up with TRBD2. Losses at the gene ends were 6 bases for V and 4 bases for J; bases not matched to a gene: 13. From germline, CDR1 is DFQATT and CDR2 SNEGSKA (reference sequence). CDR3 length: 15 amino acids. Here the CDR3 reads CSAHLGAGVLETQYF. As DNA, the CDR3 is TGCAGTGCCCACCTGGGAGCGGGGGTTCTAGAGACCCAGTACTTC.

This rearrangement joins TRBV5-1 to TRBJ2-1; 10 positions match TRBD1. The CDR3 is made up of 16 amino acids. V was pared by 4 bases and J by 8 bases, with 12 bases of the junction left unmatched. Per germline, CDR1 SGHRS and CDR2 YFSETQ. The CDR3 reads CASSITGTGVGDEQFF. DNA for the CDR3: TGCGCCAGCAGCATAACAGGGACAGGGGTTGGGGATGAGCAGTTCTTC.

The genes are TRBV29-1 and TRBJ1-1, with D perhaps matching TRBD1 (5 bases). The V and J ends lost 7 bases and 0 bases respectively, with 12 bases between them. This CDR3 contains 13 residues. Germline V gene data show CDR1 as SQVTM and CDR2 as ANQGSEA. This CDR3 is CSGSGTLNTEAFF. Written as DNA, the CDR3 is TGCAGCGGATCCGGGACGTTGAACACTGAAGCTTTCTTT.

The chain couples TRBV10-3 to TRBJ2-3; TRBD1 agrees at 7 bases. The V segment lost 5 bases and the J segment 4 bases; nucleotides outside the gene matches: 3. This CDR3 is 13 amino acids long. Germline CDR1 and CDR2: ENHRY and SYGVKD. Written as DNA, the CDR3 is TGTGCCATCAGTCCGGACAGGTCAGATACGCAGTATTTT. As protein: CAISPDRSDTQYF.

The CDR3 nucleotides are TGTGCCAGCAGACCCCCCGCTAGCTGGGGGGGTGAGCAGTTCTTC. Translated, it gives CASRPPASWGGEQFF. The chain uses TRBV11-2 and TRBJ2-1; TRBD2 agrees at 7 bases. Trimming took 6 bases from V and 9 from J; bases not matched to a gene: 14. The CDR3 spans 15 residues. Germline loops: CDR1 SGHAT, CDR2 FQNNGV.